This T cell receptor beta chain was identified in a study of blood T cell repertoires in COVID-19. The table came from immunoSEQ multiplex PCR; TCRdb's copy has only in-frame clones and leaves some out. Among approximately 130,000 clones listed, over 75% were seen once. Sequenced input: peripheral blood. The TCR was taken from a man aged 60 to 75 with acute or convalescent COVID-19.

The CDR3 DNA reads as TGTGCCAGCAGCCTGGTTGGCCGAACAGGGCGCTCTGGGGCCAACGTCCTGACTTTC. It is translated as CASSLVGRTGRSGANVLTF. The chain recombines TRBV5-6 with TRBJ2-6, with a tentative D call TRBD1 (6 bases). This CDR3 comprises 19 residues. V lost 4 bases to trimming and J lost 0 bases, with 20 bases between them. Looked up from germline, CDR1 is SGHDT and CDR2 is YYEEEE.